The T cell receptor beta chain described here comes from a study of blood T cell repertoires in COVID-19. Study information: Sites across the United States, Italy and Spain contributed samples from acute and convalescent COVID-19.

J gave up 4 bases and V 4 bases, and 13 bases lay outside the gene matches. This CDR3 region has 19 residues. Looked up from germline, CDR1 is LGHNA and CDR2 is YNFKEQ. Method: immunoSEQ multiplex PCR; TCRdb's copy keeps in-frame clones and lacks some. This table holds 150,000 to 200,000 clones, roughly 80% found once. The chain couples TRBV4-2 to TRBJ2-3; 14 nucleotides align to TRBD2. The source material was peripheral blood. This clonotype originated in a woman in her twenties or thirties with acute or convalescent COVID-19. CDR3 DNA sequence: TGTGCCAGCAGCCTACTATCTTCCGGGACTAGCGGGGGATCAGATACGCAGTATTTT. Translation gives CASSLLSSGTSGGSDTQYF.